Listed below are T cell receptor beta chains from one sample, sequenced in a study of shared clonotypes between healthy human individuals. Profiling relied on immunoSEQ multiplex PCR, and the TCRdb table lists in-frame clones only, not all of them. The table has roughly 2,000,000 clones, roughly 95% seen once. The sample taken for sequencing was naive CD8+ T cells from PBMCs. The receptor source for this set is a man aged 18-30 years in good health. Some clones in this sample may be carry-over from other donors' samples. The CDR3 runs from the conserved cysteine through the conserved F or W. D genes are given only for firm matches. Size is omitted from some rows. Given values are once, few, many or a class for expanded clones.

CDR3nt: TGCGCCAGCAGCCAAGTCGTCAGGGGAGGGCAGCCCCAGCATTTT
CDR3aa: CASSQVVRGGQPQHF
j_gene: TRBJ1-5
len: 15
v_gene: TRBV4-1
d_gene: .
abundance: .

CDR3nt: TGTGCCAGCAGCCGGGACACCTACAATGAGCAGTTCTTC
CDR3aa: CASSRDTYNEQFF
j_gene: TRBJ2-1
len: 13
v_gene: TRBV27
d_gene: .
abundance: .

CDR3nt: TGTGCCAGCAGCGGACCGACAGGGGGTTACGAGCAGTACTTC
CDR3aa: CASSGPTGGYEQYF
j_gene: TRBJ2-7
len: 14
v_gene: TRBV7-9
d_gene: TRBD1
abundance: once

CDR3nt: TGTGCCAGCAGCCACCGCCTGGGTGAAGCTTTCTTT
CDR3aa: CASSHRLGEAFF
j_gene: TRBJ1-1
len: 12
v_gene: TRBV7-9
d_gene: .
abundance: .

CDR3nt: TGTGCCAGCAGTCCAGATCGCTTAGGACGGCTCTATGGCTACACCTTC
CDR3aa: CASSPDRLGRLYGYTF
j_gene: TRBJ1-2
len: 16
v_gene: TRBV27
d_gene: .
abundance: .

CDR3nt: TGTGCCAGCAGCCCAGGGGGCACTGAAGCTTTCTTT
CDR3aa: CASSPGGTEAFF
j_gene: TRBJ1-1
len: 12
v_gene: TRBV7-9
d_gene: TRBD1
abundance: .

CDR3nt: TGTGCCAGCAGTTTAGGGCCGCGGGGCTACGAGCAGTACTTC
CDR3aa: CASSLGPRGYEQYF
j_gene: TRBJ2-7
len: 14
v_gene: TRBV27
d_gene: .
abundance: .

CDR3nt: TGTGCCAGCATTCGGGCGAACACTGAAGCTTTCTTT
CDR3aa: CASIRANTEAFF
j_gene: TRBJ1-1
len: 12
v_gene: TRBV2
d_gene: .
abundance: .

CDR3nt: TGTGCCAGTATGGGCGGCTTTAGCTCCTACAATGAGCAGTTCTTC
CDR3aa: CASMGGFSSYNEQFF
j_gene: TRBJ2-1
len: 15
v_gene: TRBV19
d_gene: .
abundance: .

CDR3nt: TGTGCCAGCAGCTTAATGAGTTCTCGGGCCAACGTCCTGACTTTC
CDR3aa: CASSLMSSRANVLTF
j_gene: TRBJ2-6
len: 15
v_gene: TRBV7-9
d_gene: .
abundance: .

CDR3nt: TGTGCCAGCAGTTACAGGACAGGGATTTCCTACGAGCAGTACTTC
CDR3aa: CASSYRTGISYEQYF
j_gene: TRBJ2-7
len: 15
v_gene: TRBV6-5
d_gene: TRBD1
abundance: .

CDR3nt: TGTGCCAGCAGCTCCCGGGACCTTACCTACGAGCAGTACTTC
CDR3aa: CASSSRDLTYEQYF
j_gene: TRBJ2-7
len: 14
v_gene: TRBV11-2
d_gene: .
abundance: .

CDR3nt: TGTGCCAGCAGTTTATCCCCACAGGGGTGGAATGATCAGTACTTC
CDR3aa: CASSLSPQGWNDQYF
j_gene: TRBJ2-4
len: 15
v_gene: TRBV27
d_gene: TRBD1
abundance: .

CDR3nt: TGTGCCAGCAGGCTCCTGGGGGGTACTGAAGCTTTCTTT
CDR3aa: CASRLLGGTEAFF
j_gene: TRBJ1-1
len: 13
v_gene: TRBV28
d_gene: .
abundance: .

CDR3nt: TGTGCCAGTACTCTCCGGGACAGGGTCACCGGGGAGCTGTTTTTT
CDR3aa: CASTLRDRVTGELFF
j_gene: TRBJ2-2
len: 15
v_gene: TRBV19
d_gene: TRBD1
abundance: .

CDR3nt: TGCGCCAGCAGTGGCGGGACTAGCGGGAGAGCCTCCTACAATGAGCAGTTCTTC
CDR3aa: CASSGGTSGRASYNEQFF
j_gene: TRBJ2-1
len: 18
v_gene: TRBV10-2
d_gene: TRBD2
abundance: .

CDR3nt: TGTGCCAGCAGCTTAGGAGGGTCAGGAAACACCATATATTTT
CDR3aa: CASSLGGSGNTIYF
j_gene: TRBJ1-3
len: 14
v_gene: TRBV7-8
d_gene: .
abundance: .

CDR3nt: TGTGCCAGTCATCTCGGGGGGGCAGAAGCTTTCTTT
CDR3aa: CASHLGGAEAFF
j_gene: TRBJ1-1
len: 12
v_gene: TRBV19
d_gene: .
abundance: .

CDR3nt: TGTGCCAGTACCCCGACAGGGTGGGCCTATGGCTACACCTTC
CDR3aa: CASTPTGWAYGYTF
j_gene: TRBJ1-2
len: 14
v_gene: TRBV19
d_gene: TRBD1
abundance: .

CDR3nt: TGTGCCAGCAGCCCGACTAGTGATGAGCAGTTCTTC
CDR3aa: CASSPTSDEQFF
j_gene: TRBJ2-1
len: 12
v_gene: TRBV9
d_gene: .
abundance: .

CDR3nt: TGCAGTCCCTGTTATTCCTACGAGCAGTACTTC
CDR3aa: CSPCYSYEQYF
j_gene: TRBJ2-7
len: 11
v_gene: TRBV20-1
d_gene: .
abundance: .

CDR3nt: TGCAGTGCGGCCCCCTACAATGAGCAGTTCTTC
CDR3aa: CSAAPYNEQFF
j_gene: TRBJ2-1
len: 11
v_gene: TRBV20-1
d_gene: .
abundance: .